The rows below give T cell receptor beta chains drawn from one sample of a study of control samples from healthy donors and cancer patients. Clones were sequenced by immunoSEQ multiplex PCR, and TCRdb holds only the in-frame ones, with some missing. The sample lists over 100,000 clones, around nine tenths occurring once. The sample comprised blood. The origin of the receptors is a woman aged 45-65 years in good health. The CDR3 runs from the conserved cysteine through the conserved F or W. The D gene is left open where the match is weak. Size values are once, few and many counts, or a class for expanded clones, and some rows have none.

v_call	clone_size	d_call	j_call	cdr3_aa	cdr3_nt
TRBV7-4	-	-	TRBJ1-1	CASSSRGGSEAFF	TGTGCCAGCAGCTCTAGAGGGGGATCCGAAGCTTTCTTT
TRBV3-1/TRBV3-2	-	-	TRBJ1-2	CASSRQYGYTF	TGTGCCAGCAGCCGCCAATATGGCTACACCTTC
TRBV6-5	-	-	TRBJ1-1	CASKVVGVVVTEAFF	TGTGCCAGCAAGGTCGTCGGCGTGGTCGTCACTGAAGCTTTCTTT
TRBV27	-	TRBD1	TRBJ1-2	CASRETGNNYGYTF	TGTGCCAGCAGGGAGACAGGGAACAACTATGGCTACACCTTC
TRBV7-3	-	-	TRBJ2-2	CASSLQPHGRGTGELFF	TGTGCCAGCAGCTTACAGCCCCACGGGCGAGGTACCGGGGAGCTGTTTTTT
TRBV9	-	TRBD1	TRBJ2-7	CASSSGQGSPEQYF	TGTGCCAGCAGCTCTGGACAGGGAAGCCCCGAGCAGTACTTC
TRBV7-3	-	-	TRBJ2-3	CASSLGARARPSTDTQYF	TGTGCCAGCAGCTTAGGCGCCAGGGCGAGGCCTAGCACAGATACGCAGTATTTT
TRBV20-1	-	-	TRBJ2-7	CSASWNGENSYEQYF	TGCAGTGCTAGTTGGAACGGAGAAAATTCCTACGAGCAGTACTTC
TRBV18	-	-	TRBJ2-1	CASSPILQLNEQFF	TGTGCCAGCTCACCCATTCTGCAGCTCAATGAGCAGTTCTTC
TRBV28	-	-	TRBJ2-7	CASLTPTGYHEQYF	TGTGCCAGCCTCACCCCCACAGGGTACCACGAGCAGTACTTC
TRBV7-6	-	TRBD1	TRBJ2-3	CASSSWVGQITDTQYF	TGTGCCAGCAGCTCCTGGGTGGGACAGATCACAGATACGCAGTATTTT
TRBV18	-	-	TRBJ2-2	CASSPPRGEPNTGELFF	TGTGCCAGCTCACCACCGCGAGGGGAGCCGAACACCGGGGAGCTGTTTTTT
TRBV18	-	-	TRBJ1-1	CASSPSTGTEAFF	TGTGCCAGCTCACCCTCAACGGGCACTGAAGCTTTCTTT
TRBV24-1	once	-	TRBJ2-3	CATSALGEDTQYF	TGTGCCACCAGTGCGCTCGGAGAGGATACGCAGTATTTT
TRBV5-1	-	TRBD2	TRBJ2-5	CASWGTNQETQYF	TGCGCCAGTTGGGGGACTAACCAAGAGACCCAGTACTTC
TRBV23-1	-	-	TRBJ2-3	CASSHPPLTDTQYF	TGCGCCAGCAGTCACCCGCCGCTAACAGATACGCAGTATTTT
TRBV6-2/TRBV6-3	-	-	TRBJ2-1	CASSTDVGYNEQFF	TGTGCCAGCAGTACAGATGTGGGCTACAATGAGCAGTTCTTC
TRBV6-5	few	-	TRBJ1-5	CASRDGRDQPQHF	TGTGCCAGCAGGGACGGCAGGGATCAGCCCCAGCATTTT
TRBV7-3	-	-	TRBJ1-1	CASSDGDTEAFF	TGTGCCAGCAGCGATGGGGACACTGAAGCTTTCTTT
TRBV6-5	-	-	TRBJ1-1	CASGYRRNTEAFF	TGTGCCAGCGGATACAGGAGAAACACTGAAGCTTTCTTT
TRBV19	-	TRBD1	TRBJ2-7	CASSSPGQGEVEQYF	TGTGCCAGTAGTTCCCCGGGACAGGGCGAGGTCGAGCAGTACTTC
TRBV7-6	-	TRBD2	TRBJ2-2	CASSSWGGANTGELFF	TGTGCCAGCAGCTCCTGGGGGGGGGCGAACACCGGGGAGCTGTTTTTT
TRBV6-5	once	-	TRBJ1-4	CASSSGVVREKLFF	TGTGCCAGCAGTTCTGGGGTTGTACGTGAAAAACTGTTTTTT
TRBV4-3	-	TRBD2	TRBJ2-6	CASSQDGRSGRSAGANVLTF	TGCGCCAGCAGCCAAGATGGGAGGAGCGGGAGGTCGGCTGGGGCCAACGTCCTGACTTTC
TRBV9	-	-	TRBJ1-1	CASSAIQGGAFF	TGTGCCAGCAGCGCGATACAAGGGGGAGCTTTCTTT
TRBV10-1	few	TRBD1	TRBJ1-5	CASGDTGGGQPQHF	TGCGCCAGCGGTGATACAGGGGGCGGTCAGCCCCAGCATTTT
TRBV10-3	-	-	TRBJ2-1	CAISDKGNDEQFF	TGTGCCATCAGTGACAAAGGGAACGATGAGCAGTTCTTC
TRBV6-5	-	-	TRBJ1-2	CASSYSSVLRSGYTF	TGTGCCAGCAGTTACTCGAGTGTGTTACGGAGCGGCTACACCTTC
TRBV7-9	-	TRBD1	TRBJ2-2	CASSQGGRQGAPGELFF	TGTGCCAGCAGCCAGGGCGGGCGCCAGGGGGCCCCCGGGGAGCTGTTTTTT
TRBV16	few	-	TRBJ1-3	CANRPANSGNTIYF	TGTGCCAACCGTCCAGCTAACTCTGGAAACACCATATATTTT
TRBV28	-	-	TRBJ1-1	CASSETGENTEAFF	TGTGCCAGCAGCGAGACCGGAGAGAACACTGAAGCTTTCTTT
TRBV18	-	-	TRBJ2-2	CASSPQPRLNTGELFF	TGTGCCAGCTCACCGCAGCCAAGGCTGAACACCGGGGAGCTGTTTTTT
TRBV15	-	TRBD2	TRBJ2-1	CATSRPSGSRNEQFF	TGTGCCACCAGCAGACCTAGCGGGAGTCGAAATGAGCAGTTCTTC
TRBV7-9	-	TRBD2	TRBJ2-1	CASSLGTSGSRDEQFF	TGTGCCAGCAGCTTGGGGACTAGCGGGAGTCGGGATGAGCAGTTCTTC
TRBV2	-	TRBD1	TRBJ2-1	CASTIGQGSYNEQFF	TGTGCCAGCACCATAGGACAGGGCTCCTACAATGAGCAGTTCTTC
TRBV7-3	-	-	TRBJ2-1	CASSLGDEQFF	TGTGCCAGCAGCCTCGGGGATGAGCAGTTCTTC
TRBV25-1	-	TRBD1	TRBJ1-2	CASSERRGPGGYTF	TGTGCCAGCAGCGAAAGGAGGGGGCCGGGTGGCTACACCTTC
TRBV5-1	-	-	TRBJ1-6	CASDPGHEPRNSPLHF	TGCGCCAGCGACCCTGGTCACGAACCAAGAAATTCACCCCTCCACTTT
TRBV7-7	once	TRBD1	TRBJ2-2	CASSPGTGVPGELFF	TGTGCCAGCAGCCCCGGGACAGGGGTTCCCGGGGAGCTGTTTTTT
TRBV6-2/TRBV6-3	-	-	TRBJ1-1	CASSYPSAGMNTEAFF	TGTGCCAGCAGTTACCCGAGCGCGGGGATGAACACTGAAGCTTTCTTT
TRBV5-1	few	-	TRBJ1-5	CASSLGDTLSNQPQHF	TGCGCCAGCAGCTTGGGGGATACTTTAAGCAATCAGCCCCAGCATTTT
TRBV3-1/TRBV3-2	-	TRBD1	TRBJ1-5	CASSLGQGGGNQPQHF	TGTGCCAGCAGCCTGGGACAGGGAGGAGGCAATCAGCCCCAGCATTTT
TRBV6-2/TRBV6-3	-	-	TRBJ2-2	CASSPTKGIGANTGELFF	TGTGCCAGCAGCCCTACTAAGGGTATAGGCGCGAACACCGGGGAGCTGTTTTTT
TRBV29-1	-	-	TRBJ2-2	CSVKVAGNTGELFF	TGCAGCGTCAAGGTCGCAGGGAACACCGGGGAGCTGTTTTTT
TRBV9	-	-	TRBJ1-2	CASSVQAGTYGYTF	TGTGCCAGCAGCGTACAAGCTGGGACCTATGGCTACACCTTC
TRBV29-1	-	-	TRBJ1-2	CSVELRTGLINYGYTF	TGCAGCGTTGAACTAAGGACGGGACTAATCAACTATGGCTACACCTTC
TRBV5-5	-	-	TRBJ2-3	CASSLGSTDTQYF	TGTGCCAGCAGCTTGGGGTCCACAGATACGCAGTATTTT
TRBV9	-	-	TRBJ2-3	CASSSSGPSSF	TGTGCCAGCAGCTCAAGCGGGCCTTCATCTTTT
TRBV10-1	-	-	TRBJ2-5	CASLIRAGPPQETQYF	TGCGCCAGTCTCATAAGGGCAGGCCCTCCCCAAGAGACCCAGTACTTC
TRBV5-5	once	-	TRBJ2-4	CASSLLGNIQYF	TGTGCCAGCAGCCTCCTCGGGAACATTCAGTACTTC